The 17 T cell receptor beta chains presented below share a single source sample, sequenced in a study of T cell responses to AZD1222 COVID-19 vaccine. Produced via immunoSEQ multiplex PCR; TCRdb's table is partial and in-frame only. The repertoire holds 200,000 or so clones, with 85% to 95% as singletons. The material was peripheral blood, obtained on day 0 of AZD1222 vaccination. These receptors were collected from an adult in good health.

V gene TRBV5-1 combines with J gene TRBJ1-1; D remains ambiguous. This CDR3 contains 15 residues. CDR1 is SGHRS, CDR2 YFSETQ, per germline. V gave up 4 bases and J gave up 1 base, with 14 bases separating them. The CDR3 reads CASSRTRGWNTEAFF. The CDR3 DNA follows: TGCGCCAGCAGCCGGACCCGGGGATGGAACACTGAAGCTTTCTTT.

The V gene is TRBV6-2 or TRBV6-3, the J gene TRBJ2-7; D not certain. V gave up 4 bases and J gave up 6 bases, with 7 bases separating them. The CDR3 has 11 amino acids. Germline lookup yields CDR1 MNHEY and CDR2 SVGEGT. The CDR3 reads CASSSLLEQYF. The CDR3 DNA reads as TGTGCCAGCAGTTCTCTCCTCGAGCAGTACTTC.

The sample holds a few counts of this clone. The chain joins TRBV24-1 to TRBJ2-1; 9 bases align to TRBD2. Germline CDR1 reads KGHDR; CDR2 reads SFDVKD. The CDR3 has 17 residues. V lost 1 base, J lost 7 bases, and 10 bases stayed unmatched. CDR3 sequence (DNA): TGTGCCACCAGTGATTTTGGGCTAGCGGGGCCTAAGAATGAGCAGTTCTTC. This encodes CATSDFGLAGPKNEQFF.

This rearrangement joins TRBV27 to TRBJ2-5, with a tentative D call TRBD1 (6 bases). V was cut by 3 bases and J by 5 bases, with 13 bases left in between. Germline CDR1 reads MNHEY; CDR2 reads SMNVEV (reference sequence). The CDR3 runs to 14 residues. CDR3 residues: CASSFRQGKETQYF. The CDR3 DNA follows: TGTGCCAGCAGTTTTCGGCAGGGGAAGGAGACCCAGTACTTC.

V and J are TRBV5-1 and TRBJ2-7; D not resolved. V lost 4 bases, J lost 6 bases, and 14 bases lay in between. The CDR3 runs to 13 residues. Germline V gene sequence: CDR1 SGHRS, CDR2 YFSETQ. CDR3: CASSPPGSPEQYF. The CDR3 DNA reads as TGCGCCAGCAGCCCACCCGGGTCCCCCGAGCAGTACTTC.

This chain connects TRBV6-5 to TRBJ1-5, with 7 bases identical to TRBD1. Germline-derived CDR1 and CDR2 are MNHEY and SVGAGI. V was pared by 8 bases and J by 1 base, with 8 bases of the junction left unmatched. This CDR3 comprises 15 residues. The CDR3 DNA is TGTGCCAGCGGCACAGGGGTTCGAAGCAATCAGCCCCAGCATTTT. Its protein product is CASGTGVRSNQPQHF.

The V gene is TRBV27, the J gene TRBJ2-1, with D possibly being TRBD1 or TRBD2 (5 bases each). Per germline, CDR1 MNHEY and CDR2 SMNVEV (reference sequence). The CDR3 is 14 amino acids. Deletions cut 6 bases from V and 7 bases from J, with 16 bases between. CDR3 DNA sequence: TGTGCCAGCAGCCGAGTCGGGACCCCGAATGAGCAGTTCTTC. The encoded protein is CASSRVGTPNEQFF.

This chain joins TRBV5-1 and TRBJ1-6, with 7 bases that match TRBD1. J lost 10 bases, V lost 4 bases, and 11 bases had no gene match. The CDR3 contains 15 residues. Germline CDR1 and CDR2: SGHRS and YFSETQ. The CDR3 loop is CASSGTTGFHSPLHF. The CDR3 coding sequence is TGCGCCAGCAGCGGAACGACAGGGTTTCACTCACCCCTCCACTTT.

The CDR3 region is CASSRGQINEKLFF. The CDR3 DNA is TGTGCCAGCAGCCGAGGACAGATAAATGAAAAACTGTTTTTT. The V gene is TRBV7-9, the J gene TRBJ1-4; TRBD1 is a possible D gene (6 bases). Germline CDR1 is SEHNR and CDR2 is FQNEAQ (reference sequence). Trimming shortened V by 5 bases and J by 5 bases, and 12 bases separated the two germline ends. The CDR3 is made up of 14 amino acids. The full variable domain, with the rest looked up from reference TRBV7-9 and TRBJ1-4, is DTGVSQNPRHKITKRGQNVTFRCDPISEHNRLYWYRQTLGQGPEFLTYFQNEAQLEKSRLLSDRFSAERPKGSFSTLEIQRTEQGDSAMYLCASSRGQINEKLFFGSGTQLSVL.

The chain employs TRBV6-5 and TRBJ2-7, with D maybe TRBD2 (6 bases). The ends were cut back, 7 bases at V and 3 bases at J, with 19 bases in the middle. The CDR3 loop spans 15 amino acids. Germline V gives CDR1 MNHEY, CDR2 SVGAGI. The CDR3 reads CASTRLEGDYYEQYF. The CDR3 DNA follows: TGTGCCAGCACCAGGTTGGAGGGAGATTACTACGAGCAGTACTTC.

The chain couples TRBV19 to TRBJ2-1; D is unresolved. The V gene lost 2 bases and the J gene lost 8 bases, with 7 bases spanning the gap. The CDR3 covers 12 residues. Germline V CDR1 and CDR2: LNHDA, SQIVND (reference sequence). The CDR3 DNA sequence: TGTGCCAGTAGTATACGGGCGGATGAGCAGTTCTTC. This sequence encodes CASSIRADEQFF.

The gene calls are TRBV7-8 and TRBJ2-1; 14 bases are a match to TRBD2. The length of the CDR3 is 18 residues. V shed 5 bases, J shed 2 bases, and the junction held 8 bases outside the gene matches. Germline V gene sequence: CDR1 SGHVS, CDR2 FQNEAQ. The CDR3, as DNA: TGTGCCAGCAGCCAAGGCGGGACTAGCGGGAGTACCTACAATGAGCAGTTCTTC. It codes for CASSQGGTSGSTYNEQFF.

This CDR3 is CASSPREGDTEAFF. The CDR3 coding sequence is TGCGCCAGCAGCCCCCGCGAAGGGGACACTGAAGCTTTCTTT. The chain uses TRBV4-1 and TRBJ1-1; a weak D match, TRBD1 (5 bases). The CDR3 loop spans 14 amino acids. The germline gives CDR1 MGHRA, CDR2 YSYEKL. V was trimmed by 4 bases and J by 3 bases, leaving 12 bases between them.

This chain uses TRBV7-9 with TRBJ1-4; 8 bases fit TRBD1. V was clipped by 3 bases and J by 10 bases; unmatched bases: 7. The CDR3 runs to 14 residues. The germline V gene encodes CDR1 SEHNR and CDR2 FQNEAQ (reference sequence). The CDR3 here is CASSFGTGSSKLFF. CDR3 bases: TGTGCCAGCAGCTTTGGGACAGGTAGTTCAAAACTGTTTTTT.

V and J are TRBV18 and TRBJ2-3; D gene ambiguous. The germline V and J ends were trimmed by 0 bases and 5 bases, with 6 bases remaining between them. The CDR3 loop spans 13 amino acids. From germline, CDR1 is KGHSH and CDR2 LQKENI. CDR3 sequence: CASSPPDGDTQYF. The CDR3 coding sequence is TGTGCCAGCTCACCACCGGACGGAGATACGCAGTATTTT. Variable domain in full (rest from reference TRBV18 and TRBJ2-3): NAGVMQNPRHLVRRRGQEARLRCSPMKGHSHVYWYRQLPEEGLKFMVYLQKENIIDESGMPKERFSAEFPKEGPSILRIQQVVRGDSAAYFCASSPPDGDTQYFGPGTRLTVL.

This clone was seen just once. The V gene is TRBV18, the J gene TRBJ2-4; 7 bases match TRBD1. In germline, CDR1 is KGHSH, CDR2 LQKENI. CDR3 length: 17 residues. Unmatched junction bases numbered 9, after V lost 4 bases and J lost 0 bases. The DNA of the CDR3 is TGTGCCAGCTCACGGGCCGGGACAGAAAGAGCCAAAAACATTCAGTACTTC. It translates to CASSRAGTERAKNIQYF.

This clone was recorded a few times. The chain has TRBV5-3 and TRBJ1-1; TRBD1 might be the D (5 bases). TRBV5-3 is an open reading frame, and its role is uncertain. The CDR3 totals 19 residues. Between the trimmed V and J ends, which lost 1 base and 2 bases, there was a span of 24 bases. As DNA, the CDR3 is TGTGCCAGAAGCTTGTTTGTAGTCTGGGGGACCCGGAGCAACACTGAAGCTTTCTTT. As protein: CARSLFVVWGTRSNTEAFF.